These T cell receptor beta chains were read from a single sample in a study of beta chain features in type 1 diabetes. The assay was immunoSEQ multiplex PCR, and TCRdb's table has in-frame clones only and misses some. This table holds about 340,000 clones, roughly 8% found once. Sequencing was done on a sample of central memory CD4+ T cells from blood. The receptor source for this set is a woman between 18 and 29 years old in good health. CDR3s include the opening cysteine and the closing phenylalanine or tryptophan. The D gene is left open where the match is weak. Clone size, where shown, is once, few, many, or a class for clones that have expanded.

v_gene	abundance	d_gene	j_gene	CDR3aa	CDR3nt
TRBV7-2	many	-	TRBJ2-7	CASSPGAGNEQYF	TGTGCCAGCAGCCCGGGGGCAGGGAACGAGCAGTACTTC
TRBV28	few	-	TRBJ2-7	CASSLGPGPYEQYF	TGTGCCAGCAGTTTAGGTCCGGGCCCCTACGAGCAGTACTTC
TRBV11-2	-	-	TRBJ1-1	CASSLGSYNTEAFF	TGTGCCAGCAGCTTAGGAAGTTATAACACTGAAGCTTTCTTT
TRBV29-1	few	-	TRBJ2-7	CSAERRLGDSYEQYF	TGCAGCGCCGAGCGGCGACTAGGGGACTCCTACGAGCAGTACTTC
TRBV28	many	-	TRBJ2-5	CASNSGGTETQYF	TGTGCCAGCAACTCCGGGGGAACAGAGACCCAGTACTTC
TRBV28	few	-	TRBJ1-5	CASSLIQAYRPQHF	TGTGCCAGCAGTTTAATCCAGGCCTACCGGCCCCAGCATTTT
TRBV5-1	-	-	TRBJ1-1	CASSFTEANTEAFF	TGCGCCAGCAGCTTCACAGAGGCCAACACTGAAGCTTTCTTT
TRBV28	few	-	TRBJ2-7	CASSLISSVLYEQYF	TGTGCCAGCAGTTTAATTAGTTCAGTGCTCTACGAGCAGTACTTC
TRBV20-1	-	-	TRBJ1-2	CRGNYGYTF	TGTCGGGGGAACTATGGCTACACCTTC
TRBV4-3	-	TRBD2	TRBJ2-7	CASSQEAGGNREQYF	TGCGCCAGCAGCCAAGAGGCGGGAGGAAACCGGGAGCAGTACTTC
TRBV7-9	few	-	TRBJ2-1	CASSRAVYNEQFF	TGTGCCAGCAGCCGGGCTGTGTACAATGAGCAGTTCTTC
TRBV25-1	few	TRBD1	TRBJ2-7	CASNTGTESYEQYF	TGTGCCAGCAATACCGGGACAGAGTCTTACGAGCAGTACTTC
TRBV7-2	few	-	TRBJ2-7	CASSLGMASEQYF	TGTGCCAGCAGCTTAGGGATGGCTTCGGAGCAGTACTTC
TRBV2	few	-	TRBJ2-2	CASSGGLNTGELFF	TGTGCCAGCAGTGGAGGGCTGAACACCGGGGAGCTGTTTTTT
TRBV4-2	-	-	TRBJ1-3	CASMWGSGNTIYF	TGTGCCAGCATGTGGGGCTCTGGAAACACCATATATTTT
TRBV4-3	-	-	TRBJ2-3	CASSQDGTYADTQYF	TGCGCCAGCAGCCAAGATGGGACATATGCAGATACGCAGTATTTT
TRBV7-9	few	-	TRBJ2-3	CASSPMGVGTDTQYF	TGTGCCAGCAGCCCCATGGGGGTGGGCACAGATACGCAGTATTTT
TRBV7-2	few	-	TRBJ2-4	CASSLKAGENIQYF	TGTGCCAGCAGCTTAAAGGCAGGGGAAAACATTCAGTACTTC